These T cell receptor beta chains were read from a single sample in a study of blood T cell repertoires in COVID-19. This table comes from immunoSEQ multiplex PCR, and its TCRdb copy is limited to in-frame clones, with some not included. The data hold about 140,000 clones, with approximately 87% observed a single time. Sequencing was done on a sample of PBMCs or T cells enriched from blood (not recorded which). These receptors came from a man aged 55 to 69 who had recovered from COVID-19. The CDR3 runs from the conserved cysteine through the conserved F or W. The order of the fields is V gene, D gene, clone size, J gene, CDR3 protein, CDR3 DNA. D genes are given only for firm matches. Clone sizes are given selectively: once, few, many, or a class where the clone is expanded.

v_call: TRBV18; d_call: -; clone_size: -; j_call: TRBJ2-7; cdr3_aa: CASSRGRTYEQYF; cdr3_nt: TGTGCCAGCTCACGGGGGAGGACCTACGAGCAGTACTTC
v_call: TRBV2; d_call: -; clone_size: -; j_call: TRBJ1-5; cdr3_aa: CASSDLREMAQHF; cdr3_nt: TGTGCCAGCAGTGACCTCAGGGAAATGGCCCAGCATTTT
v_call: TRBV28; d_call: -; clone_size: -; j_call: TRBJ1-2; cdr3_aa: CASSLSPGVYTF; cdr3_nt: TGTGCCAGCAGTTTATCCCCAGGGGTCTACACCTTC
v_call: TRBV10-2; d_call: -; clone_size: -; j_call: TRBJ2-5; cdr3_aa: CASTARETQYF; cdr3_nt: TGCGCCAGCACTGCGCGAGAGACCCAGTACTTC
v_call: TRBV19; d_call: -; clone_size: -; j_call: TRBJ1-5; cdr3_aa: CASSIPAPGQPQHF; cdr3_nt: TGTGCCAGTAGTATACCGGCCCCGGGGCAGCCCCAGCATTTT
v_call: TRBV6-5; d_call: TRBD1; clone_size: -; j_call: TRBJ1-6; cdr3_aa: CASRSGTGRSPLHF; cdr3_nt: TGTGCCAGCAGATCCGGGACAGGGAGGTCACCCCTCCACTTT
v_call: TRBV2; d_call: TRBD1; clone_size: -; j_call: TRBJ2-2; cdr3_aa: CASRGQGANTGELFF; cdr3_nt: TGTGCCAGCAGAGGACAGGGAGCGAACACCGGGGAGCTGTTTTTT
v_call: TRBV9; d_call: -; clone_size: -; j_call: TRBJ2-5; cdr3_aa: CASSVAPTSTRETQYF; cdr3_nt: TGTGCCAGCAGCGTAGCCCCTACTAGCACGCGAGAGACCCAGTACTTC
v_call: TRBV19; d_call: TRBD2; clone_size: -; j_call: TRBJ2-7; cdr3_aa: CASSPGPGKRGTYEQYF; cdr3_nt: TGTGCCAGTAGCCCGGGGCCGGGGAAGCGGGGGACCTACGAGCAGTACTTC
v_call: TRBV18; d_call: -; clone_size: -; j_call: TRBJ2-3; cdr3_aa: CASSPSTDTQYF; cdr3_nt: TGTGCCAGCTCTCCTAGCACAGATACGCAGTATTTT
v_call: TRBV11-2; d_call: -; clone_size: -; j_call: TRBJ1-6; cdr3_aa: CASSSRSPPSEPLHF; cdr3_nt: TGTGCCAGCAGCTCTCGGAGTCCGCCCTCCGAGCCCCTCCACTTT
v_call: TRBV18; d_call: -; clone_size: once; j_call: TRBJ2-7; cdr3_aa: CASSPGSVTYEQYF; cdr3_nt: TGTGCCAGCTCACCTGGCAGTGTAACCTACGAGCAGTACTTC
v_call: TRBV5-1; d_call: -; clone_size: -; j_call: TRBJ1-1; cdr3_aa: CASSLSRLNTEAFF; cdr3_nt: TGCGCCAGCAGCTTGTCCAGGTTGAACACTGAAGCTTTCTTT
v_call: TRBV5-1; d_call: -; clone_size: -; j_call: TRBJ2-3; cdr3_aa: CASSSGEDTQYF; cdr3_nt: TGCGCCAGCAGCTCCGGGGAGGATACGCAGTATTTT
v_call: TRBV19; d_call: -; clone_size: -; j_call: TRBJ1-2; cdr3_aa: CASSMMFSEANYGYTF; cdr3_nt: TGTGCCAGTAGTATGATGTTTTCAGAAGCTAACTATGGCTACACCTTC
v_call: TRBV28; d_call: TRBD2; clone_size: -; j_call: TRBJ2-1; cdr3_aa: CASSGTSGGHNEQFF; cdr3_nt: TGTGCCAGCAGTGGAACTAGCGGGGGGCACAATGAGCAGTTCTTC
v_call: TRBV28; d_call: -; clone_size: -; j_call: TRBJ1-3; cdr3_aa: CASLEGGKSSGNTIYF; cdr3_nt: TGTGCCAGCCTCGAGGGTGGGAAAAGCTCTGGAAACACCATATATTTT
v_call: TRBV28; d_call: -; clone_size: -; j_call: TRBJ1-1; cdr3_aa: CASSLTGGLLAFF; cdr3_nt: TGTGCCAGCAGTTTAACAGGCGGTTTGTTGGCTTTCTTT
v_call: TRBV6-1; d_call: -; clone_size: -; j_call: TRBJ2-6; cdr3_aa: CASSLNSGANVLTF; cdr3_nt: TGTGCCAGCAGTCTAAACTCTGGGGCCAACGTCCTGACTTTC
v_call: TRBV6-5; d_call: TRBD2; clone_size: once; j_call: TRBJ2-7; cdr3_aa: CASSYSRGNEQYF; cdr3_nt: TGTGCCAGCAGTTACTCGCGGGGGAACGAGCAGTACTTC
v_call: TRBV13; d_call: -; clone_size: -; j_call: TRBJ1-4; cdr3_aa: CASSQGGKGFNEKLFF; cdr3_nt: TGTGCCAGCAGCCAGGGTGGGAAGGGGTTTAATGAAAAACTGTTTTTT
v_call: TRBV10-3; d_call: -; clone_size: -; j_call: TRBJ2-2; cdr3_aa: CAIITTNTGELFF; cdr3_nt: TGTGCCATCATTACTACGAACACCGGGGAGCTGTTTTTT
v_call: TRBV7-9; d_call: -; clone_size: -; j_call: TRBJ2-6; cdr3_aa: CASSLGGGPNSGANVLTF; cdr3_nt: TGTGCCAGCAGCTTAGGGGGGGGCCCTAACTCTGGGGCCAACGTCCTGACTTTC
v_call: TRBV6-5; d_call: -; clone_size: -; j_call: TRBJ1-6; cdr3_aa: CASSYSQGFSPLHF; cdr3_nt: TGTGCCAGCAGTTACAGTCAGGGCTTTTCACCCCTCCACTTT
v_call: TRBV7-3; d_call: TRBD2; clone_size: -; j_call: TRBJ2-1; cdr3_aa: CASSPGTNNEQFF; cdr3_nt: TGTGCCAGCAGCCCCGGGACTAACAATGAGCAGTTCTTC
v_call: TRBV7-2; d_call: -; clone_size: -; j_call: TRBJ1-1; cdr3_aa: CASSPDSEAFF; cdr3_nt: TGTGCCAGCAGCCCTGACAGTGAAGCTTTCTTT
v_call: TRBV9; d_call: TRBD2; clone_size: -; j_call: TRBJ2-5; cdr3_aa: CASSVAGGLEETQYF; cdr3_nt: TGTGCCAGCAGCGTAGCGGGAGGGCTCGAAGAGACCCAGTACTTC
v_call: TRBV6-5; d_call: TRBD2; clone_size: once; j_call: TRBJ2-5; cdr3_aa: CASRRGGLAGETQYF; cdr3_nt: TGTGCCAGCAGGAGAGGCGGACTAGCAGGAGAGACCCAGTACTTC
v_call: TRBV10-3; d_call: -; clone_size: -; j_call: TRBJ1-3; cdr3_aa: CAIQGSGNTIYF; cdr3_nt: TGTGCGATTCAGGGCTCTGGAAACACCATATATTTT
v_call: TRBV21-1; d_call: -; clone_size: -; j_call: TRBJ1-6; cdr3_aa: CASSPRRGSNSPLHF; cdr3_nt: TGTGCCAGCAGTCCCCGAAGGGGGAGTAATTCACCCCTCCACTTT
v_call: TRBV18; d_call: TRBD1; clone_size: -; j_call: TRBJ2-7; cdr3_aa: CASSPPGTGGYEQYF; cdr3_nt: TGTGCCAGCTCACCCCCCGGGACAGGGGGTTACGAGCAGTACTTC
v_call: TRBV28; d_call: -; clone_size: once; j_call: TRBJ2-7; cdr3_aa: CASSHRITYEQYF; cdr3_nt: TGTGCCAGCAGTCACAGGATCACCTACGAGCAGTACTTC
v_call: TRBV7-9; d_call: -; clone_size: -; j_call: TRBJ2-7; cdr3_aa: CASSSGHLWGHEQYF; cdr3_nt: TGTGCCAGCAGCTCGGGACATCTCTGGGGGCACGAGCAGTACTTC
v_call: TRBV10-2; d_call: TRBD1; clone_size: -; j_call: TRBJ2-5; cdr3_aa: CASSVFGTGGFETQYF; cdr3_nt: TGCGCCAGCAGTGTGTTCGGGACAGGGGGCTTCGAGACCCAGTACTTC
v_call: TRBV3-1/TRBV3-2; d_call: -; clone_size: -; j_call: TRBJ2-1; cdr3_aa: CASSQESRHQGEQFF; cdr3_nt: TGTGCCAGCAGCCAAGAATCGCGGCACCAGGGTGAGCAGTTCTTC
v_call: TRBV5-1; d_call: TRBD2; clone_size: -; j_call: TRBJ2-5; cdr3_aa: CASSLGLLAGEETQYF; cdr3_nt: TGCGCCAGCAGCTTGGGACTTCTAGCGGGGGAAGAGACCCAGTACTTC
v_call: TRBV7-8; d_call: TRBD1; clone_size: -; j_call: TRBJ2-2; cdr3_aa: CASSPRQGIGELFF; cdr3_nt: TGTGCCAGCAGCCCGAGACAGGGGATCGGGGAGCTGTTTTTT
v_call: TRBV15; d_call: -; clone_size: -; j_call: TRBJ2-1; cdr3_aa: CATSRVDNEQFF; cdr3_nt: TGTGCCACCAGCCGTGTCGACAATGAGCAGTTCTTC
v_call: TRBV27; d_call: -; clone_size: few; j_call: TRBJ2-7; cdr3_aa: CASSLLGGRYEQYF; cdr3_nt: TGTGCCAGCAGTTTATTGGGGGGGCGGTACGAGCAGTACTTC
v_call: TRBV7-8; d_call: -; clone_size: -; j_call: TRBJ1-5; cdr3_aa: CASSLVGRAGQPQHF; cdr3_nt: TGTGCCAGCAGCTTAGTAGGCAGGGCTGGCCAGCCCCAGCATTTT
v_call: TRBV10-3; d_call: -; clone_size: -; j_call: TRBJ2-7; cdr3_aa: CAISSPRAGNLLMYF; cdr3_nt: TGTGCCATCAGTTCCCCGAGGGCGGGTAACCTTTTAATGTACTTC
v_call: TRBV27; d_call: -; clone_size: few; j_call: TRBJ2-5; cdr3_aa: CASSSVTAGTQYF; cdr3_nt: TGTGCCAGCAGTTCCGTAACGGCGGGGACCCAGTACTTC
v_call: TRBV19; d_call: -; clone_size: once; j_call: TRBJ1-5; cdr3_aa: CASSIPVNQPQHF; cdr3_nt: TGTGCCAGTAGTATCCCGGTCAATCAGCCCCAGCATTTT
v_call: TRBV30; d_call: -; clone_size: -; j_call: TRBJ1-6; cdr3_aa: CALGQNNSPLHF; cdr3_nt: TGTGCGCTGGGGCAGAATAATTCACCCCTCCACTTT
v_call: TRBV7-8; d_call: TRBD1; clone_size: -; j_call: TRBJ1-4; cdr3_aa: CASSLRGQGGRKLFF; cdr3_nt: TGTGCCAGCAGCTTAAGGGGACAGGGAGGGCGGAAACTGTTTTTT
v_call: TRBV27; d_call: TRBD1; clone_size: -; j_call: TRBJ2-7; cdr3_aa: CASRRQGAYEQYF; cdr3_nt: TGTGCCAGCAGGAGGCAGGGGGCCTACGAGCAGTACTTC
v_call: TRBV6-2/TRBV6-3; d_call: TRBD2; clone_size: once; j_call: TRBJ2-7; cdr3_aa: CASSYVASGGPYEQYF; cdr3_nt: TGTGCCAGCAGTTACGTGGCTAGCGGAGGCCCCTACGAGCAGTACTTC
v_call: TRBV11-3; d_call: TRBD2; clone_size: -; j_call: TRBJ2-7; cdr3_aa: CASSTLSGGAYEQYF; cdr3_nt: TGTGCCAGCAGCACCCTCTCGGGGGGAGCGTACGAGCAGTACTTC
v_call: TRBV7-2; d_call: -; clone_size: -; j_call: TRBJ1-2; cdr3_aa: CASSLSDNYGYTF; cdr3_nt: TGTGCCAGCAGCTTATCAGATAACTATGGCTACACCTTC
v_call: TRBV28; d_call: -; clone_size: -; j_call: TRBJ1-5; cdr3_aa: CATQGRAQHF; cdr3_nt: TGTGCCACCCAGGGGAGAGCCCAGCATTTT
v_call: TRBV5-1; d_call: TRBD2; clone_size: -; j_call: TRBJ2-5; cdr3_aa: CASSRGLAGRQETQYF; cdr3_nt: TGCGCCAGCAGCCGCGGACTAGCGGGGCGCCAAGAGACCCAGTACTTC
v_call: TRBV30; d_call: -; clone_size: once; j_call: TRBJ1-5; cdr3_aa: CAWSGTRNQPQHF; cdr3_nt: TGTGCCTGGAGTGGGACAAGGAATCAGCCCCAGCATTTT